Sequencing of this T cell receptor (beta chain) was carried out in a study of OX40 agonist ivuxolimab in advanced cancers. Overall study context: The patients' treatment was ivuxolimab, an agonistic anti-OX40 (CD134) antibody.

CDR3 length equals 14 residues. Trimming removed 3 bases from V and 2 bases from J, with 12 bases in between. CDR1 and CDR2 from the germline V gene are SGHRS and YFSETQ. Regarding this clone: Its matching antigen is unknown.

Here immunoSEQ multiplex PCR was the method, and the copy in TCRdb shows in-frame clones only, minus some. This repertoire shows about 68,000 clones, around 83% found once; its top ten account for 1.5% to 2%. Study-wide results and limits: The antigen specificity of the peripheral T cells (those that were expanded) was not determined.

This rearrangement joins TRBV5-1 to TRBJ2-7, with D maybe TRBD1 (6 bases). Sequencing used CD4+ or CD8+ T cells sorted from blood, obtained in a trial of the OX40 agonist ivuxolimab. This TCR was recovered from an adult with an advanced solid tumor such as melanoma, head and neck, liver or kidney cancer. DNA of the CDR3: TGCGCCAGCAGCTCGGACAGCCCGGCCTACGAGCAGTACTTC. It encodes CASSSDSPAYEQYF.